This TCR beta chain was obtained from a study of T cells in Graves' hyperthyroidism and ophthalmopathy. RNA transcripts gave rise to amplified TCR beta CDR3 regions. Primed by the HTBI set, a first-round RT-PCR was run on the TCR CDR3. TCRdb re-called the multiplex PCR reads through MiXCR, storing one row per CDR3 protein. The sample holds 200,000 to 300,000 distinct CDR3 sequences; approximately 25% are singletons and the top ten take about a third. This clonotype was seen at least ten times. Its target is not known. Each person with ophthalmopathy scored at least 3 on the Clinical Activity Score, reached NOSPECS grade 4 or higher, and had been ill under 3 months. Trimming stripped 6 bases from V and 3 bases from J, with 15 bases between. The CDR3 is 14 residues long. CDR1 and CDR2 from the germline V gene are SNHLY and FYNNEI. Overall study results and limits: In the blood, most expanded thyroid clonotypes above 0.001 appeared as well.

Sequencing was carried out using blood. V gene TRBV2 combines with J gene TRBJ2-7; D perhaps matches TRBD1 (6 bases). This TCR came from a woman in her thirties or forties with Graves' ophthalmopathy. CDR3 in amino acids: CASRFKTGIYEQYF. CDR3 DNA sequence: TGTGCCAGCAGATTTAAAACAGGGATCTACGAGCAGTACTTC.